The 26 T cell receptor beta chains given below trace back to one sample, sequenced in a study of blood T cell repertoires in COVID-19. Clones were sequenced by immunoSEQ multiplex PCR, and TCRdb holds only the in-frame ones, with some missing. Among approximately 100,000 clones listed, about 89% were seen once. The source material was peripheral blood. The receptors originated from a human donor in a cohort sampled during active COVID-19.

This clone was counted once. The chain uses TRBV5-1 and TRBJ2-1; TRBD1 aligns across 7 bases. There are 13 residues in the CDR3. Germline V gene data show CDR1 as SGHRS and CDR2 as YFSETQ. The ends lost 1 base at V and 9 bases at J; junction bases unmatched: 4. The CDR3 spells CASSLTGDVEQFF. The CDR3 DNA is TGCGCCAGCAGCTTGACAGGGGACGTTGAGCAGTTCTTC.

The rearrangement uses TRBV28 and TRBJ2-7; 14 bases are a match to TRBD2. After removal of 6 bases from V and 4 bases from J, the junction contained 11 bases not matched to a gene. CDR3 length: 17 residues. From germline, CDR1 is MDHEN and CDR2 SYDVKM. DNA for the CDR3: TGTGCCAGCAGCACCAACCTCAGACTAGCGGGAGGGTACGAGCAGTACTTC. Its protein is CASSTNLRLAGGYEQYF. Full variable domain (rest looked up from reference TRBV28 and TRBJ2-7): DVKVTQSSRYLVKRTGEKVFLECVQDMDHENMFWYRQDPGLGLRLIYFSYDVKMKEKGDIPEGYSVSREKKERFSLILESASTNQTSMYLCASSTNLRLAGGYEQYFGPGTRLTVT.

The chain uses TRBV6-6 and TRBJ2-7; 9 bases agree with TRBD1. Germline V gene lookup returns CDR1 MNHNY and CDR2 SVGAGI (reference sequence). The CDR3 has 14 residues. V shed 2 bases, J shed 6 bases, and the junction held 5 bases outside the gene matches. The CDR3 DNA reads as TGTGCCAGCAGTTACGGACAGGGGCTCGGCGAGCAGTACTTC. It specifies CASSYGQGLGEQYF.

CDR3 bases: TGTGCCAGCAGCCAAGAGGCAGGTTATGGCAATCAGCCCCAGCATTTT. As protein: CASSQEAGYGNQPQHF. The V call is TRBV4-2, the J call TRBJ1-5; D uncertain. From germline, CDR1 is LGHNA and CDR2 YNFKEQ. V was clipped by 0 bases and J by 2 bases, with 11 bases between them. The CDR3 is made up of 16 amino acids.

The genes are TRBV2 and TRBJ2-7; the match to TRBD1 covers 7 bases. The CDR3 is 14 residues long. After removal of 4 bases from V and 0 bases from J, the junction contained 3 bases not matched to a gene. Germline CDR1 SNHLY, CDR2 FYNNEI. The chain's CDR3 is CASSGGQNSYEQYF. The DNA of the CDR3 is TGTGCCAGCAGTGGGGGACAGAACTCCTACGAGCAGTACTTC.

CDR3 loop: CASSSRGVGDIQYF. Written as DNA, the CDR3 is TGTGCCAGCAGCTCACGGGGGGTAGGGGACATTCAGTACTTC. The gene calls are TRBV7-8 and TRBJ2-4; 7 bases agree with TRBD2. Trimming removed 4 bases from V and 8 bases from J; junction bases left unmatched: 8. This CDR3 has 14 residues. Germline V gene data show CDR1 as SGHVS and CDR2 as FQNEAQ.

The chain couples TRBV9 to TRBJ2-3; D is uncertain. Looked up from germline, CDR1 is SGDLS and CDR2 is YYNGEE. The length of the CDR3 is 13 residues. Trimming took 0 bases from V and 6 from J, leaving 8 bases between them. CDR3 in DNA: TGTGCCAGCAGCGTAGATGCGAGGGATACGCAGTATTTT. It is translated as CASSVDARDTQYF.

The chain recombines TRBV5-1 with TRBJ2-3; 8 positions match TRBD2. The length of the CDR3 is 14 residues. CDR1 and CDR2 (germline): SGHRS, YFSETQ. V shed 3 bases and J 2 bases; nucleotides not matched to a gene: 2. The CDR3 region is CASSSGGSTDTQYF. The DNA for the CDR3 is TGCGCCAGCAGCTCGGGAGGGTCCACAGATACGCAGTATTTT.

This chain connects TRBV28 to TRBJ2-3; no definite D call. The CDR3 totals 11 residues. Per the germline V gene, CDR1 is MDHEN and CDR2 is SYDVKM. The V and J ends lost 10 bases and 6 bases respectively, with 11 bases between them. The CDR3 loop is CATNTEDTQYF. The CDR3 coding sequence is TGTGCCACCAACACAGAGGATACGCAGTATTTT.

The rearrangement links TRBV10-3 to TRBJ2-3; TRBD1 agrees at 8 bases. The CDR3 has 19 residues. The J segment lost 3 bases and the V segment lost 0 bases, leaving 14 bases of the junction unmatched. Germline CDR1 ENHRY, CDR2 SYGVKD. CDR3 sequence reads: CAISESGMGTGATTDTQYF. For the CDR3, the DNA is TGTGCCATCAGTGAGTCGGGGATGGGGACAGGTGCTACGACAGATACGCAGTATTTT.

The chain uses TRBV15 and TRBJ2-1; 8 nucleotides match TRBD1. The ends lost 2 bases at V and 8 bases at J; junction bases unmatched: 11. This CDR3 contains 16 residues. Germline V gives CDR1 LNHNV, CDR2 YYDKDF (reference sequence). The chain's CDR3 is CATSRSPITDRDEQFF. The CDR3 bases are TGTGCCACCAGCAGATCCCCTATAACGGACAGGGATGAGCAGTTCTTC.

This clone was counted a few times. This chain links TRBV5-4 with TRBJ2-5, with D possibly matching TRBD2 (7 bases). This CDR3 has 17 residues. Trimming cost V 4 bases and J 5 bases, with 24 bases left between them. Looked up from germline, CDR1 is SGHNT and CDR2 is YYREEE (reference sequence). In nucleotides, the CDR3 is TGTGCCAGCAGCCCCTTTGGGAGGGGGAGGGCCGGTGAGACCCAGTACTTC. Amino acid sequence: CASSPFGRGRAGETQYF.

Written as DNA, the CDR3 is TGTGCCAGCAGCTTGGTCCAGGACACTGAAGCTTTCTTT. It specifies CASSLVQDTEAFF. The chain joins TRBV5-6 to TRBJ1-1; no reliable D call. This CDR3 spans 13 amino acids. Between the trimmed V and J ends, which lost 0 bases and 3 bases, there was a span of 6 bases. CDR1 and CDR2 from the germline V gene are SGHDT and YYEEEE.

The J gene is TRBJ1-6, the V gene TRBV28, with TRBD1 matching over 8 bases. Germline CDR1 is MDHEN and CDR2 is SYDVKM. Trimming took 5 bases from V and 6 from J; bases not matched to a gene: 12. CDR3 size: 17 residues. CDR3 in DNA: TGTGCCAGCAGTCCCACCAGGGGGCAAACTGGTAATTCACCCCTCCACTTT. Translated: CASSPTRGQTGNSPLHF.

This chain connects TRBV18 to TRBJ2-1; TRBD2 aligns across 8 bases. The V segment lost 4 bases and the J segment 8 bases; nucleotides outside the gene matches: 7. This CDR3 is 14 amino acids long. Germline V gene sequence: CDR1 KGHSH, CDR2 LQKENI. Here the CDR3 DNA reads TGTGCCAGCTCACTGAGAGCTAGCGGGTATGAGCAGTTCTTC. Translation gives CASSLRASGYEQFF.

The CDR3 DNA reads as TGTGCCAGCCGGAAGAGGGTTGGGAGCAATCAGCCCCAGCATTTT. It specifies CASRKRVGSNQPQHF. This chain links TRBV2 with TRBJ1-5; D unclear. This CDR3 contains 15 residues. V was shortened by 8 bases and J by 1 base, with 15 bases between the two germline ends. Germline V gene sequence: CDR1 SNHLY, CDR2 FYNNEI.

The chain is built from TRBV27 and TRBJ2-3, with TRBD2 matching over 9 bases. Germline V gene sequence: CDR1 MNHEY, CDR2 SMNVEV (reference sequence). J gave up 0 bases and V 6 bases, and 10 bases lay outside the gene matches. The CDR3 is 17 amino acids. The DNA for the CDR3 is TGTGCCAGCAGAGGACTAGCGATTACTTCAAGCACAGATACGCAGTATTTT. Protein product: CASRGLAITSSTDTQYF.

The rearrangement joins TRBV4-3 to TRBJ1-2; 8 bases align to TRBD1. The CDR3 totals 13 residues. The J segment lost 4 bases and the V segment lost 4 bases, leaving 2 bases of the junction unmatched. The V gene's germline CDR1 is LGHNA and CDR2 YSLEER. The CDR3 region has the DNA TGCGCCAGCAGCCCGACAGGGGTCTATGGCTACACCTTC. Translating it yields CASSPTGVYGYTF.

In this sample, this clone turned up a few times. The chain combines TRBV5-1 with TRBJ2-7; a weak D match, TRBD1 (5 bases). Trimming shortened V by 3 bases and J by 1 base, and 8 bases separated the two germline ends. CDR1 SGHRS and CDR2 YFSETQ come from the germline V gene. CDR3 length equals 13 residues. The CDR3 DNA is TGCGCCAGCAGCTCCAGGGATTCCTACGAGCAGTACTTC. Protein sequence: CASSSRDSYEQYF.

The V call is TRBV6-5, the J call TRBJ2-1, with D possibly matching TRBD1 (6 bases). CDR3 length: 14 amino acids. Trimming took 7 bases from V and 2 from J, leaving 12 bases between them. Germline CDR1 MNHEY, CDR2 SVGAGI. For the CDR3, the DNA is TGTGCCAGCACCTCAGGGGCTACCTACAATGAGCAGTTCTTC. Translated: CASTSGATYNEQFF.

CDR3: CACRGGATEKLFF. The CDR3 DNA follows: TGTGCCTGCCGAGGGGGCGCGACTGAAAAACTGTTTTTT. The chain couples TRBV2 to TRBJ1-4; 7 bases map to TRBD1. The CDR3 covers 13 residues. J lost 7 bases, V lost 11 bases, and 10 bases had no gene match. Germline V gene data show CDR1 as SNHLY and CDR2 as FYNNEI.

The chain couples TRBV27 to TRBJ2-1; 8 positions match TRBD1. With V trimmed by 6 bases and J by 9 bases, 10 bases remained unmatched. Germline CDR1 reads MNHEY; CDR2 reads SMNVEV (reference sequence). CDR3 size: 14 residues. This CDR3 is CASSDRGTPGEQFF. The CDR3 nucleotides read TGTGCCAGCAGCGACAGGGGAACCCCTGGTGAGCAGTTCTTC.

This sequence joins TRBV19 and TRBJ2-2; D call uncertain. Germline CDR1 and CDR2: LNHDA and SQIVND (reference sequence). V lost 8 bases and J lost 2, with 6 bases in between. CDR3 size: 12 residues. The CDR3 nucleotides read TGTGCCAGTGCTACCAACACCGGGGAGCTGTTTTTT. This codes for CASATNTGELFF. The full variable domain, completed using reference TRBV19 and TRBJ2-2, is DGGITQSPKYLFRKEGQNVTLSCEQNLNHDAMYWYRQDPGQGLRLIYYSQIVNDFQKGDIAEGYSVSREKKESFPLTVTSAQKNPTAFYLCASATNTGELFFGEGSRLTVL.

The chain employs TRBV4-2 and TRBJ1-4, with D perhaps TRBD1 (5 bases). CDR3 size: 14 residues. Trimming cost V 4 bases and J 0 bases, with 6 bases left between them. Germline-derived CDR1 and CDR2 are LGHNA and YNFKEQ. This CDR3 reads CASSPGATNEKLFF. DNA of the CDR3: TGTGCCAGCAGCCCGGGGGCAACTAATGAAAAACTGTTTTTT.

The DNA of the CDR3 is TGTGCCAGCAGCTCGATCCCGGGGGGAGGTGGTAATGAGCAGTTCTTC. Its translation is CASSSIPGGGGNEQFF. The chain recombines TRBV7-9 with TRBJ2-1; 7 nucleotides line up with TRBD2. Losses at the gene ends were 4 bases for V and 7 bases for J; bases not matched to a gene: 13. The length of the CDR3 is 16 residues. The germline CDR1 and CDR2 sequences are SEHNR and FQNEAQ (reference sequence).

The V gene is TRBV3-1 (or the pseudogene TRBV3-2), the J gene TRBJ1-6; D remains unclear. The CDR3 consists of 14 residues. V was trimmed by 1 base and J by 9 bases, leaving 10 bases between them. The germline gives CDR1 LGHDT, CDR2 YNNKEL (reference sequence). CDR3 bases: TGTGCCAGCAGCCAAGGCCAACTACTTTCACCCCTCCACTTT. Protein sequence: CASSQGQLLSPLHF.